The rows below give T cell receptor beta chains drawn from one sample of a study of blood T cell repertoires in COVID-19. Profiling relied on immunoSEQ multiplex PCR, and the TCRdb table lists in-frame clones only, not all of them. The repertoire consists of about 240,000 clones, with 83% occurring once and the leading ten covering around 3.3%. The source material was PBMCs or T cells enriched from blood (not recorded which). The receptors were gathered from a woman in her thirties or forties who had been exposed to COVID-19. Both conserved end residues are part of each CDR3. D genes are given only for firm matches. Clone size is shown for a subset of rows, as once, few, many or a class of expanded clone.

TRBD2	TRBV14	TRBJ2-1	-	CASSQTFPQTSGEGPSNNEQFF	TGTGCCAGCAGCCAAACCTTTCCTCAGACTAGCGGGGAGGGACCTAGCAACAATGAGCAGTTCTTC
TRBD2	TRBV7-3	TRBJ2-3	once	CASSLLAGGPDTQYF	TGTGCCAGCAGCCTCCTAGCGGGGGGGCCAGATACGCAGTATTTT
TRBD1	TRBV19	TRBJ2-5	-	CASSIGDRVERETQYF	TGTGCCAGTAGTATCGGGGACAGGGTAGAGCGCGAGACCCAGTACTTC
-	TRBV7-9	TRBJ1-4	-	CASSLKSGDEKLFF	TGTGCCAGCAGCTTAAAGTCGGGGGATGAAAAACTGTTTTTT
-	TRBV3-1/TRBV3-2	TRBJ1-1	-	CASSLVGAGAFF	TGTGCCAGCAGCCTCGTGGGGGCTGGAGCTTTCTTT
-	TRBV27	TRBJ1-6	-	CASSFMGSGSPLHF	TGTGCCAGCAGTTTCATGGGTTCGGGGTCACCCCTCCACTTT
-	TRBV15	TRBJ2-7	-	CATSRDRGQAYEQYF	TGTGCCACCAGCAGAGATCGAGGCCAAGCCTACGAGCAGTACTTC
TRBD1	TRBV12-3/TRBV12-4	TRBJ2-7	-	CASRGTGREQYF	TGTGCCAGCAGAGGGACAGGTCGGGAGCAGTACTTC
-	TRBV6-4	TRBJ2-3	-	CASSRGTDTQYF	TGTGCCAGCAGCAGGGGCACAGATACGCAGTATTTT
TRBD1	TRBV18	TRBJ2-7	-	CASSPEGALGEQYF	TGTGCCAGCTCACCTGAGGGGGCGTTGGGGGAGCAGTACTTC
-	TRBV19	TRBJ1-3	few	CASSTTVFSGNTIYF	TGTGCCAGTAGTACGACAGTCTTCTCTGGAAACACCATATATTTT
-	TRBV5-1	TRBJ1-1	few	CASSLGAFAGNTEAFF	TGCGCCAGCAGCTTGGGAGCTTTTGCAGGGAACACTGAAGCTTTCTTT
TRBD2	TRBV5-1	TRBJ2-3	-	CASGKTSGGASDTQYF	TGCGCCAGCGGGAAGACTAGCGGGGGGGCCTCAGATACGCAGTATTTT
TRBD1	TRBV19	TRBJ1-2	few	CASSIGQQGTYGYTF	TGTGCCAGTAGTATAGGACAACAGGGGACCTATGGCTACACCTTC
TRBD2	TRBV18	TRBJ2-3	-	CASSPPVSGDTDTQYF	TGTGCCAGCTCACCACCGGTCAGCGGGGACACAGATACGCAGTATTTT
TRBD1	TRBV6-5	TRBJ1-2	once	CASSRGTGDRGYTF	TGTGCCAGCAGCCGGGGGACAGGGGATCGTGGCTACACCTTC
TRBD2	TRBV28	TRBJ2-5	few	CAGSGLARETQYF	TGTGCCGGATCGGGACTAGCGAGAGAGACCCAGTACTTC
TRBD1	TRBV11-3	TRBJ1-6	-	CASRQGQSFHWDSPLHF	TGTGCCAGCAGACAGGGACAGAGTTTCCATTGGGATTCACCCCTCCACTTT
-	TRBV28	TRBJ1-1	-	CASTIGGTRDTEAFF	TGTGCCAGCACCATAGGAGGAACGAGGGACACTGAAGCTTTCTTT
TRBD1	TRBV10-3	TRBJ1-4	-	CAIRGQGQNEKLFF	TGTGCCATCAGGGGACAGGGACAGAATGAAAAACTGTTTTTT
-	TRBV9	TRBJ1-1	once	CASSAAGGLTEAFF	TGTGCCAGCAGCGCGGCGGGGGGGCTTACTGAAGCTTTCTTT
-	TRBV19	TRBJ1-5	-	CASAVSGFEQPQHF	TGTGCCAGTGCCGTGTCAGGGTTCGAACAGCCCCAGCATTTT
TRBD2	TRBV7-2	TRBJ2-1	once	CASSLILAAGRGSYNEQFF	TGTGCCAGCAGCCTCATTCTAGCGGCGGGGCGAGGTTCCTACAATGAGCAGTTCTTC
-	TRBV5-1	TRBJ1-4	few	CASSPRDTNEKLFF	TGCGCCAGCAGCCCCCGGGACACCAATGAAAAACTGTTTTTT
-	TRBV6-2/TRBV6-3	TRBJ1-6	-	CASSYSAESPLHF	TGTGCCAGCAGTTACTCGGCGGAATCACCCCTCCACTTT
-	TRBV7-2	TRBJ2-1	-	CASSLVRGGEQFF	TGTGCCAGCAGCTTAGTACGGGGAGGTGAGCAGTTCTTC
-	TRBV2	TRBJ1-5	-	CASGGLYVNQPQHF	TGTGCCAGCGGGGGACTCTACGTAAATCAGCCCCAGCATTTT
-	TRBV9	TRBJ1-2	-	CASSVEDRGSYGYTF	TGTGCCAGCAGCGTAGAGGATCGGGGGAGCTATGGCTACACCTTC
-	TRBV7-2	TRBJ2-7	-	CASSPARGLHSYEQYF	TGTGCCAGCAGCCCGGCCCGCGGGCTGCACTCCTACGAGCAGTACTTC
-	TRBV10-3	TRBJ2-5	once	CAISDLETQYF	TGTGCCATCAGTGATCTCGAGACCCAGTACTTC
-	TRBV20-1	TRBJ1-1	-	CSAPSETEAFF	TGCAGTGCTCCGAGTGAGACTGAAGCTTTCTTT
TRBD1	TRBV29-1	TRBJ1-1	-	CSVEGQTTEAFF	TGCAGCGTTGAGGGACAGACCACTGAAGCTTTCTTT
TRBD1	TRBV5-4	TRBJ1-2	few	CASSSGPGTGNYGYTF	TGTGCCAGCAGCTCGGGGCCCGGGACAGGGAACTATGGCTACACCTTC
TRBD2	TRBV4-3	TRBJ2-3	-	CASSQDAGGTDTQYF	TGCGCCAGCAGCCAAGACGCGGGGGGCACAGATACGCAGTATTTT
TRBD1	TRBV12-5	TRBJ1-2	-	CASGFVERGPYGYTF	TGTGCTAGTGGTTTTGTAGAGAGGGGGCCGTATGGCTACACCTTC
-	TRBV10-3	TRBJ2-1	once	CAISESKSLEQFF	TGTGCCATCAGTGAGTCGAAATCCCTAGAGCAGTTCTTC
-	TRBV6-5	TRBJ2-3	-	CASSYSLGGDTQYF	TGTGCCAGCAGTTACTCCCTAGGGGGAGATACGCAGTATTTT
-	TRBV9	TRBJ2-5	-	CASSAGRGLETQYF	TGTGCCAGCAGCGCAGGGCGGGGACTAGAGACCCAGTACTTC
-	TRBV5-6	TRBJ1-2	-	CASATGRSRGYTF	TGTGCCAGTGCCACAGGGCGTAGTCGCGGCTACACCTTC
-	TRBV9	TRBJ1-2	-	CASSATGHTLYGYTF	TGTGCCAGCAGCGCGACGGGACACACTCTCTATGGCTACACCTTC
TRBD1	TRBV5-1	TRBJ1-5	-	CASSPTGGAEQPQHF	TGCGCCAGCAGCCCGACAGGGGGCGCGGAGCAGCCCCAGCATTTT
-	TRBV5-1	TRBJ2-7	-	CASSLDWGNSYEQYF	TGCGCCAGCAGCTTGGATTGGGGCAACTCCTACGAGCAGTACTTC
-	TRBV11-3	TRBJ2-1	-	CASSLGQYNEQFF	TGTGCCAGCAGCTTAGGGCAGTACAATGAGCAGTTCTTC
-	TRBV6-2/TRBV6-3	TRBJ2-1	-	CASSEPGDEQFF	TGTGCCAGCAGCGAACCAGGGGACGAGCAGTTCTTC
-	TRBV24-1	TRBJ1-1	-	CATSQGNTEAFF	TGTGCCACCAGCCAGGGGAACACTGAAGCTTTCTTT
TRBD2	TRBV9	TRBJ2-5	-	CASSLGLAGQETQYF	TGTGCCAGCAGCTTAGGACTAGCGGGGCAAGAGACCCAGTACTTC
TRBD2	TRBV28	TRBJ2-7	-	CASSLGGSGGEQYF	TGTGCCAGCAGTTTGGGAGGGAGTGGCGGCGAGCAGTACTTC